These 25 T cell receptor beta chains came from one sample sequenced in a study of T cell responses to AZD1222 COVID-19 vaccine. The protocol was immunoSEQ multiplex PCR, while the TCRdb copy is restricted to in-frame clones and leaves out a portion. The table includes fewer than 120,000 clones, roughly 92% detected once. Material: peripheral blood, obtained 28 days after the second AZD1222 dose. The receptor source for this set is an adult who received the AZD1222 COVID-19 vaccine.

This clone was seen only a few times. The chain couples TRBV6-1 to TRBJ1-5; D is uncertain. From germline, CDR1 is MNHNS and CDR2 SASEGT. The CDR3 runs to 16 residues. Trimming took off 1 base at V and 5 bases at J, with 15 bases between the two ends. The CDR3 bases are TGTGCCAGCAGTGAAGGTAGCGGCGAGACCTATCAGCCCCAGCATTTT. Amino acids: CASSEGSGETYQPQHF.

The rearrangement links TRBV4-3 to TRBJ1-6, with a possible D match to TRBD1 (5 bases). This CDR3 is 15 amino acids long. CDR1 is LGHNA, CDR2 YSLEER, per germline. Between the trimmed V and J ends, which lost 0 bases and 10 bases, there was a span of 13 bases. This CDR3 is CASSQDPGGRSPLHF. The CDR3 DNA reads TGCGCCAGCAGCCAAGATCCCGGGGGACGGTCACCCCTCCACTTT.

V and J are TRBV11-2 and TRBJ1-1, with D possibly matching TRBD1 (5 bases). This CDR3 contains 14 residues. Looked up from germline, CDR1 is SGHAT and CDR2 is FQNNGV. Between the trimmed V and J ends, which lost 2 bases and 4 bases, there was a span of 11 bases. In nucleotides, the CDR3 is TGTGCCAGCAGCTTATACACGGGGGGCACTGAAGCTTTCTTT. This translates into CASSLYTGGTEAFF.

This clone was seen only once. The chain joins TRBV29-1 to TRBJ2-6; D possibly uses TRBD1 or TRBD2 (5 bases each). The CDR3 is made up of 15 amino acids. Deletions cut 4 bases from V and 0 bases from J, with 10 bases between. Per the germline V gene, CDR1 is SQVTM and CDR2 is ANQGSEA. Here the CDR3 reads CSVGGMSSGANVLTF. The CDR3 nucleotides read TGCAGCGTTGGGGGGATGAGCTCTGGGGCCAACGTCCTGACTTTC.

V usage is TRBV6-1 and J usage is TRBJ2-7; TRBD2 aligns across 10 bases. V lost 0 bases and J lost 5; bases outside the gene matches: 4. Germline V gene sequence: CDR1 MNHNS, CDR2 SASEGT. CDR3 length: 15 residues. CDR3 amino acids: CASSEATGTSDEQYF. The CDR3 nucleotides are TGTGCCAGCAGTGAAGCGACGGGGACTAGCGACGAGCAGTACTTC.

J is TRBJ1-5 and V is TRBV5-6; perhaps TRBD1 as D (5 bases). Trimming left V 2 bases short and J 4 bases short, with 10 bases between. Germline CDR1 is SGHDT and CDR2 is YYEEEE. This CDR3 comprises 14 residues. DNA for the CDR3: TGTGCCAGCAGCTTTATGGGGGGTAATCAGCCCCAGCATTTT. It translates to CASSFMGGNQPQHF. Drawing the rest from reference TRBV5-6 and TRBJ1-5, the complete variable domain is DAGVTQSPTHLIKTRGQQVTLRCSPKSGHDTVSWYQQALGQGPQFIFQYYEEEERQRGNFPDRFSGHQFPNYSSELNVNALLLGDSALYLCASSFMGGNQPQHFGDGTRLSIL.

This clone was found once. The CDR3 DNA is TGTGCCAGCAGTTACTCGAGGGACAGGGGACACACTGAAGCTTTCTTT. The encoded protein is CASSYSRDRGHTEAFF. This sequence joins TRBV6-2 or TRBV6-3 and TRBJ1-1; 10 positions match TRBD1. J lost 3 bases, V lost 0 bases, and 4 bases had no gene match. The CDR3 runs to 16 residues. Germline V gene data show CDR1 as MNHEY and CDR2 as SVGEGT.

The chain employs TRBV4-3 and TRBJ1-4; the match to TRBD1 covers 10 bases. Germline V lookup: CDR1 LGHNA, CDR2 YSLEER. CDR3 length: 15 amino acids. V trimming: 0 bases; J trimming: 6 bases; junction bases outside the gene matches: 1. CDR3 nucleotide sequence: TGCGCCAGCAGCCAAGATGGGACAGGGGATGAAAAACTGTTTTTT. Its protein product is CASSQDGTGDEKLFF.

V and J are TRBV10-3 and TRBJ2-7; D is perhaps TRBD1 (6 bases). Per germline, CDR1 ENHRY and CDR2 SYGVKD. The V gene lost 3 bases and the J gene lost 1 base, with 16 bases spanning the gap. The CDR3 consists of 16 residues. The CDR3 reads CAISDADRKGSYEQYF. As DNA, the CDR3 is TGTGCCATCAGTGATGCCGACAGGAAGGGGTCCTACGAGCAGTACTTC.

The chain is built from TRBV7-2 and TRBJ2-3; D uncertain. Germline CDR1 is SGHTA and CDR2 is FQGNSA. Trimming took 3 bases from V and 3 from J, leaving 10 bases between them. This CDR3 has 14 residues. This chain's CDR3 is CASSFAGSTDTQYF. The CDR3 DNA follows: TGTGCCAGCAGCTTTGCTGGGTCAACAGATACGCAGTATTTT.

There are a few counts of this clone. This rearrangement joins TRBV11-2 to TRBJ1-2; D call uncertain. Germline CDR1 SGHAT, CDR2 FQNNGV. The CDR3 runs 14 residues. Trimming shortened V by 1 base and J by 4 bases, and 10 bases separated the two germline ends. The CDR3 sequence: CASSLVSRSYGYTF. The CDR3 DNA follows: TGTGCCAGCAGCTTAGTCTCCAGATCCTATGGCTACACCTTC. The variable domain in full, with the rest retrieved from reference TRBV11-2 and TRBJ1-2, is EAGVAQSPRYKIIEKRQSVAFWCNPISGHATLYWYQQILGQGPKLLIQFQNNGVVDDSQLPKDRFSAERLKGVDSTLKIQPAKLEDSAVYLCASSLVSRSYGYTFGSGTRLTVV.

This rearrangement joins TRBV2 to TRBJ1-5; 8 bases align to TRBD1. The length of the CDR3 is 14 residues. The germline V gene encodes CDR1 SNHLY and CDR2 FYNNEI. The V segment lost 6 bases and the J segment 5 bases; nucleotides outside the gene matches: 6. The chain's CDR3 is CASRGDRSHQPQHF. In DNA form, the CDR3 reads TGTGCCAGCAGGGGGGACAGGAGCCATCAGCCCCAGCATTTT.

The gene calls are TRBV5-1 and TRBJ2-7; 9 nucleotides line up with TRBD1. The CDR3 has 15 residues. The ends lost 0 bases at V and 4 bases at J; junction bases unmatched: 5. Germline assignment: CDR1 SGHRS and CDR2 YFSETQ. CDR3 bases: TGCGCCAGCAGCTTGGTGACAGGGGGGAGATACGAGCAGTACTTC. Translated, it gives CASSLVTGGRYEQYF. Full variable domain (remainder filled in from reference TRBV5-1 and TRBJ2-7): KAGVTQTPRYLIKTRGQQVTLSCSPISGHRSVSWYQQTPGQGLQFLFEYFSETQRNKGNFPGRFSGRQFSNSRSEMNVSTLELGDSALYLCASSLVTGGRYEQYFGPGTRLTVT.

V gene TRBV5-6 combines with J gene TRBJ2-5, with a possible D match to TRBD2 (5 bases). The CDR3 length is 14 residues. The V gene's germline CDR1 is SGHDT and CDR2 YYEEEE. V was shortened by 1 base and J by 5 bases, with 12 bases between the two germline ends. In DNA, the CDR3 is TGTGCCAGCAGCTTGAACGGGGTGAGGGAGACCCAGTACTTC. This translates into CASSLNGVRETQYF.

This clone was counted a single time. V and J are TRBV12-3 or TRBV12-4 and TRBJ1-2, with unresolved D. This CDR3 has 13 residues. V gave up 1 base and J gave up 2 bases, with 5 bases separating them. Here the CDR3 reads CASSLGQNYGYTF. For the CDR3, the DNA is TGTGCCAGCAGTTTAGGGCAGAACTATGGCTACACCTTC.

V usage is TRBV9 and J usage is TRBJ2-7; D not certain. Germline CDR1 SGDLS, CDR2 YYNGEE. With 0 bases removed from V and 5 bases from J, the gap between germline ends came to 9 bases. The length of the CDR3 is 13 residues. Written as DNA, the CDR3 is TGTGCCAGCAGCGTAGAGTTAGGTCACGAGCAGTACTTC. Amino acid sequence: CASSVELGHEQYF.

The chain combines TRBV24-1 with TRBJ1-2; D possibly corresponds to TRBD1 (5 bases). This CDR3 has 12 amino acids. Trimming stripped 9 bases from V and 5 bases from J, with 12 bases between. The germline gives CDR1 KGHDR, CDR2 SFDVKD. CDR3 residues: CATADSLYGYTF. CDR3 DNA sequence: TGTGCCACCGCCGACAGCCTTTATGGCTACACCTTC.

The rearrangement links TRBV9 to TRBJ1-2; no reliable D call. Per the germline V gene, CDR1 is SGDLS and CDR2 is YYNGEE. CDR3 length equals 13 residues. V was trimmed by 0 bases and J by 5 bases, leaving 8 bases between them. The CDR3 DNA reads TGTGCCAGCAGCGTAGACGGTGGGTATGGCTACACCTTC. This codes for CASSVDGGYGYTF.

This chain links TRBV19 with TRBJ1-2, with 11 bases matching TRBD1. V trimming: 5 bases; J trimming: 5 bases; junction bases outside the gene matches: 4. The V gene's germline CDR1 is LNHDA and CDR2 SQIVND (reference sequence). This CDR3 has 14 amino acids. The CDR3 bases are TGTGCCAGTAGTGCGGGGACAGGGGGATATGGCTACACCTTC. This encodes CASSAGTGGYGYTF.

The chain combines TRBV6-4 with TRBJ2-1, with 12 bases that match TRBD2. Per germline, CDR1 MRHNA and CDR2 SNTAGT. The CDR3 runs 14 residues. Germline trimming cut 8 bases from V and 5 bases from J; bases unmatched to any gene: 4. Here the CDR3 reads CASLTSGGNNEQFF. The CDR3 DNA is TGTGCCAGCCTGACTAGCGGGGGCAACAATGAGCAGTTCTTC.

The genes are TRBV4-1 and TRBJ2-6; D is perhaps TRBD1 (6 bases). With 1 base removed from V and 2 bases from J, the gap between germline ends came to 15 bases. CDR1 and CDR2 (germline): MGHRA, YSYEKL. CDR3 length: 18 residues. CDR3 residues: CASSQGQAEFAGANVLTF. The CDR3 DNA reads as TGCGCCAGCAGCCAAGGACAGGCCGAATTTGCTGGGGCCAACGTCCTGACTTTC.

The chain links TRBV9 to TRBJ1-2; no definite D call. The CDR3 sequence is 16 residues long. V was shortened by 4 bases and J by 1 base, with 17 bases between the two germline ends. In germline, CDR1 is SGDLS, CDR2 YYNGEE. The CDR3 DNA is TGTGCCAGCAGCCCCCACCCCGGACGGGATAACTATGGCTACACCTTC. As protein: CASSPHPGRDNYGYTF.

This clone turned up a few times. The rearrangement links TRBV7-9 to TRBJ2-5, with D hard to call. Trimming cost V 1 base and J 4 bases, with 10 bases left between them. Germline CDR1 SEHNR, CDR2 FQNEAQ (reference sequence). The CDR3 length is 14 residues. CDR3 sequence (DNA): TGTGCCAGCAGCTTAGTCAGTAAGGGAGAGACCCAGTACTTC. This sequence encodes CASSLVSKGETQYF.

The chain carries TRBV5-5 and TRBJ1-5; 7 bases agree with TRBD1. Losses at the gene ends were 4 bases for V and 2 bases for J; bases not matched to a gene: 6. This CDR3 has 15 amino acids. Per germline, CDR1 SGHKS and CDR2 YYEKEE (reference sequence). CDR3 region: CASSRQGVGNQPQHF. Here the CDR3 DNA reads TGTGCCAGCAGCCGTCAGGGGGTGGGCAATCAGCCCCAGCATTTT.

This sequence joins TRBV7-8 and TRBJ1-2, with unresolved D. The CDR3 extends over 12 amino acids. V dropped 2 bases and J dropped 7 bases, with 8 bases sitting between them. The germline CDR1 and CDR2 sequences are SGHVS and FQNEAQ. The CDR3 here is CASSLTLGGYTF. CDR3 nucleotides: TGTGCCAGCAGCTTAACTTTGGGTGGCTACACCTTC.